Reported below is one T cell receptor beta chain. Germline values: CDR1 SGDLS, CDR2 YYNGEE. The CDR3 length is 17 residues. Trimming removed 2 bases from V and 2 bases from J; junction bases left unmatched: 9. Repertoires were generated with immunoSEQ multiplex PCR, while TCRdb's copy carries only in-frame clones and drops some. This table has 200,000 to 250,000 clones, more than 75% appearing once. This sample is drawn from a study of blood T cell repertoires in COVID-19. This clonotype originated in a woman in her sixties or seventies with COVID-19, enrolled during active disease. The sequenced sample consisted of peripheral blood. This chain links TRBV9 with TRBJ2-5; 10 nucleotides match TRBD2. CDR3 amino acids: CASSVSGRAGGQETQYF. CDR3 coding DNA: TGTGCCAGCAGCGTCTCGGGGCGAGCGGGAGGGCAAGAGACCCAGTACTTC.